This T cell receptor (beta chain) was sequenced in a study of graft-versus-host responses after intestinal transplantation. About the study: Every recipient had anti-thymocyte globulin induction and two to four years of tacrolimus plus steroids.

Only in-frame clones appear in the TCRdb table, and some are missing; sequencing was by immunoSEQ multiplex PCR. The sample carries 15,000 to 20,000 clones, 35% to 40% recorded once. General study results and limits: Marrow from the recipient contained GvH clones, some of which had appeared first in ileum or blood.

CDR3 length: 17 residues. V shed 2 bases and J 5 bases; nucleotides not matched to a gene: 8. CDR1 LNHNV and CDR2 YYDKDF come from the germline V gene (reference sequence). CFSE-labeled responder cells (around 200,000) were plated with around 200,000 irradiated, violet-dye-labeled stimulator cells. The chain recombines TRBV15 with TRBJ2-3; 12 bases are a match to TRBD1. Material: alloreactive CD4+ T cells from a mixed lymphocyte reaction culture, obtained before transplantation. The subset is: CFSE-low proliferating T cells sorted from approximately 6-day pre-transplant mixed lymphocyte reaction (GvH or HvG direction). This receptor was taken from a human patient who was an organ donor for intestinal transplantation. The CDR3 reads CATSRRPGTGGRDTQYF. The CDR3 DNA reads TGTGCCACCAGCAGACGACCCGGGACAGGGGGCAGAGATACGCAGTATTTT.